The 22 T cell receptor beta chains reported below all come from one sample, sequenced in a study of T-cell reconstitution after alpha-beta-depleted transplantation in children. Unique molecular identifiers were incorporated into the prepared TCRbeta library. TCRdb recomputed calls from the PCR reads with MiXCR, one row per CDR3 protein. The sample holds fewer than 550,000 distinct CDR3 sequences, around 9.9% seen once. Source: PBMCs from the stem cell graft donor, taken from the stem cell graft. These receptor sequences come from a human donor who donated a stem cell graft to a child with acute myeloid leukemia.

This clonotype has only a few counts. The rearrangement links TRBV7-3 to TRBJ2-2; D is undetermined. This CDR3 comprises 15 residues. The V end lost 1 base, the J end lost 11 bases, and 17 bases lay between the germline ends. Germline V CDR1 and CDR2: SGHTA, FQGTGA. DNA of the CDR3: TGTGCCAGCAGCTTAATATCCCCTGGAAAAAGTGAGCTGTTTTTT. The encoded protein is CASSLISPGKSELFF.

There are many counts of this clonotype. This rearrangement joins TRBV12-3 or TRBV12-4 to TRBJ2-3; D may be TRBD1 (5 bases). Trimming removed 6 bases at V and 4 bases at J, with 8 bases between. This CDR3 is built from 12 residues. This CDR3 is CASRTVADTQYF. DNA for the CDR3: TGTGCCAGCAGGACAGTGGCAGATACGCAGTATTTT.

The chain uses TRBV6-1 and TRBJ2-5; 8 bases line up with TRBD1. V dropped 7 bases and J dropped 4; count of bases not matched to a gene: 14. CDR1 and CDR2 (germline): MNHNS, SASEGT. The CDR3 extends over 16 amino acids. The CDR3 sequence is CASTVQSTGGGETQYF. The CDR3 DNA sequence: TGTGCCAGCACGGTACAATCAACAGGGGGTGGAGAGACCCAGTACTTC.

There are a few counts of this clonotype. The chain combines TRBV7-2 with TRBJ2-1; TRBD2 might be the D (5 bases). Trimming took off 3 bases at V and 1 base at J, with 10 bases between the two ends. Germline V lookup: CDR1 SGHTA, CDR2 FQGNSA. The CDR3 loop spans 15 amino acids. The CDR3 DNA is TGTGCCAGCAGCTTGGAGCTAGCTTCCTACAATGAGCAGTTCTTC. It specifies CASSLELASYNEQFF.

The DNA for the CDR3 is TGCAGCGTTGGTCTAGGGAGCTCCTACAATGAGCAGTTCTTC. This sequence encodes CSVGLGSSYNEQFF. The chain has TRBV29-1 and TRBJ2-1; D perhaps matches TRBD2 (5 bases). V was clipped by 4 bases and J by 0 bases, with 10 bases between them. This CDR3 is built from 14 residues. Germline CDR1 SQVTM, CDR2 ANQGSEA.

CDR3 nucleotide sequence: TGTGCCTGGACCGGACGAGAGGGAAAATCCTACAATGAGCAGTTCTTC. Translated: CAWTGREGKSYNEQFF. This sequence joins TRBV30 and TRBJ2-1, with a weak D call TRBD2 (5 bases). The CDR3 covers 16 residues. Trimming stripped 4 bases from V and 1 base from J, with 17 bases between. Germline loops: CDR1 GTSNPN, CDR2 SVGIG (reference sequence).

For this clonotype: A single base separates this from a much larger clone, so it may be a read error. CDR3 region: CSASGITGANGLTF. In DNA, the CDR3 is TGCAGTGCCTCCGGGATCACTGGGGCCAACGGCCTGACTTTC. The chain uses TRBV20-1 and TRBJ2-6, with D possibly called TRBD1 or TRBD2 (5 bases each). Germline V gene data show CDR1 as DFQATT and CDR2 as SNEGSKA (reference sequence). The CDR3 is 14 residues long.

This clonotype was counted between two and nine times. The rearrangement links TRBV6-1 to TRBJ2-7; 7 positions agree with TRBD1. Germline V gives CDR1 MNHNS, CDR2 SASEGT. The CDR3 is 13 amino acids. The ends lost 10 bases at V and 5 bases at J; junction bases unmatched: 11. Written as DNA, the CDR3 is TGTGCCACTCATAGGACAGGTAGCAACGAGCAGTACTTC. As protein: CATHRTGSNEQYF.

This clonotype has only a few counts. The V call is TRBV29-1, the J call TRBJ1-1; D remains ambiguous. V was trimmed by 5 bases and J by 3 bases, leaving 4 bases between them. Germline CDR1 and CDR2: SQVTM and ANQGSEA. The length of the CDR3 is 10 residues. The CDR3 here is CSVRYTEAFF. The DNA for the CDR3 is TGCAGCGTTCGCTACACTGAAGCTTTCTTT.

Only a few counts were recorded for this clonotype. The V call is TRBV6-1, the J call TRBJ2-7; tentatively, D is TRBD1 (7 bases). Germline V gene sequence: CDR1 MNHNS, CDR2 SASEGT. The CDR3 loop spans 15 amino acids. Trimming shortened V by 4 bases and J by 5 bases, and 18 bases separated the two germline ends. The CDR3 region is CASSVSAGGLNEQYV. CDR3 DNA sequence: TGTGCCAGCAGTGTTTCCGCAGGGGGGTTAAACGAGCAGTACGTC.

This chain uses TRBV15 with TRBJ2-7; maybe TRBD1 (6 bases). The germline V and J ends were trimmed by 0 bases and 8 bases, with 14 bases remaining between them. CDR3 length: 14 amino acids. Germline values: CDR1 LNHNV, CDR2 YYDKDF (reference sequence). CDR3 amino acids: CATSRDRGRGQQYV. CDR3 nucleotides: TGTGCCACCAGCAGAGACAGGGGCCGCGGCCAGCAGTACGTC.

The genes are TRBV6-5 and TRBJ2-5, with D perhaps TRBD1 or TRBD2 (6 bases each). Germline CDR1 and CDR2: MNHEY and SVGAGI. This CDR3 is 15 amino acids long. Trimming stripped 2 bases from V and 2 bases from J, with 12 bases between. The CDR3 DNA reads TGTGCCAGCAGTTACCTGGGGGGCCCACAAGAGACCCAGTACTTC. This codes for CASSYLGGPQETQYF.

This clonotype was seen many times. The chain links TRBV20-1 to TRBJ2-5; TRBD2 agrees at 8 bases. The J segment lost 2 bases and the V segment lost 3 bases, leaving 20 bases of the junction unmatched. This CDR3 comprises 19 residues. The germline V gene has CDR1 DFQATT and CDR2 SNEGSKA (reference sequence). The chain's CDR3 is CSARARGGPHIITQETQYF. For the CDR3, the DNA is TGCAGTGCTAGGGCACGCGGGGGGCCTCATATAATAACGCAAGAGACCCAGTACTTC.

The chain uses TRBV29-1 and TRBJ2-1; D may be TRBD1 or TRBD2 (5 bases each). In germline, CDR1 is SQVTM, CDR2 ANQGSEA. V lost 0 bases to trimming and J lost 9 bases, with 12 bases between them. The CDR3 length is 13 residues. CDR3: CSVEEPRGVEQFF. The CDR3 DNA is TGCAGCGTTGAAGAACCTCGAGGGGTTGAGCAGTTCTTC.

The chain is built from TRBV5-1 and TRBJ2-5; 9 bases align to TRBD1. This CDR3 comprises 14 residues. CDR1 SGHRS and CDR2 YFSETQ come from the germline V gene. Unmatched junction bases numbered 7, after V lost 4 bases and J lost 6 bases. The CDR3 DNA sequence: TGCGCCAGCAGCCGCGGACAGGGGCAACAGACCCAGTACTTC. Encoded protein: CASSRGQGQQTQYF.

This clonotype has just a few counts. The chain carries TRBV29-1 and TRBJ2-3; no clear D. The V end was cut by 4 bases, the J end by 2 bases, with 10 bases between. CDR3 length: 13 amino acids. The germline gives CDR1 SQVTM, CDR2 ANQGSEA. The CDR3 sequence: CSVAPVNTDTQYF. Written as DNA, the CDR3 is TGCAGCGTTGCGCCGGTTAACACAGATACGCAGTATTTT.

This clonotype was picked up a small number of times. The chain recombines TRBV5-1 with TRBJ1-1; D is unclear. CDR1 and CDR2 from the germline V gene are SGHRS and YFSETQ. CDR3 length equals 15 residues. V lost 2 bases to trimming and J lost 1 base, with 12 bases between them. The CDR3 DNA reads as TGCGCCAGCAGCTTTGAGGGCTTTACGAACACTGAAGCTTTCTTT. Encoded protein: CASSFEGFTNTEAFF.

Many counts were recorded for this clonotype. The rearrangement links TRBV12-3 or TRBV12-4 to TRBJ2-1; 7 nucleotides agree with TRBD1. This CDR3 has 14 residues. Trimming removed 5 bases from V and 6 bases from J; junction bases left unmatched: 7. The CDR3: CASSRGQTVNEQFF. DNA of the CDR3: TGTGCCAGCAGTCGGGGACAGACAGTCAATGAGCAGTTCTTC.

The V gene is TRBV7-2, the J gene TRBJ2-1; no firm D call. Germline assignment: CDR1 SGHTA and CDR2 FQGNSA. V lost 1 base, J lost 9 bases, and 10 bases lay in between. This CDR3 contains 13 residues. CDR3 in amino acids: CASSLDAKGEQFF. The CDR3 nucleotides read TGTGCCAGCAGCTTAGACGCAAAGGGTGAGCAGTTCTTC.

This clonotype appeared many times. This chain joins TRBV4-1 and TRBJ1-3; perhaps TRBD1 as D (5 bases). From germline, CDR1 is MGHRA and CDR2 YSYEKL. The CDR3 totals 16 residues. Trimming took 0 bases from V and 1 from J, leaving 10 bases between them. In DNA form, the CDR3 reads TGCGCCAGCAGCCAAGAGGGGGTGAAGTCTGGAAACACCATATATTTT. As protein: CASSQEGVKSGNTIYF.

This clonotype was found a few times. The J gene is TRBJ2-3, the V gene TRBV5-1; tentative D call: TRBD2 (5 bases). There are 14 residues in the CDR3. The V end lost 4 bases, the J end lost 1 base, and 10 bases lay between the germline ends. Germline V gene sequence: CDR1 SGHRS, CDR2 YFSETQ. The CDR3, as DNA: TGCGCCAGCAGCCGTCGGGGAGGCACAGATACGCAGTATTTT. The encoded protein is CASSRRGGTDTQYF.

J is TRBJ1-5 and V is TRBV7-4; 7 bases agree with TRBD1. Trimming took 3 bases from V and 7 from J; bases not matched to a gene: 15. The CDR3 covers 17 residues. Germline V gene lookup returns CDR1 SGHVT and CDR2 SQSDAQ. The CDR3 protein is CASSFPQGLRGLQPQHF. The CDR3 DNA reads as TGTGCCAGCAGCTTCCCACAGGGGCTTAGGGGTCTACAGCCCCAGCATTTT.